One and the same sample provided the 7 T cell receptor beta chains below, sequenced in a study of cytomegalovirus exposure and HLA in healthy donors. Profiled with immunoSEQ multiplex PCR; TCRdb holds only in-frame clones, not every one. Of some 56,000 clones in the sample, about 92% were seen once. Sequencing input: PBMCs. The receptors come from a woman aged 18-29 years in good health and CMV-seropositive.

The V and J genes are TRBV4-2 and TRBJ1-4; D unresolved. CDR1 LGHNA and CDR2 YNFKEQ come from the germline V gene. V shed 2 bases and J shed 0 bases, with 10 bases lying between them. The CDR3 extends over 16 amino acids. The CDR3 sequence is CASSQTQSATNEKLFF. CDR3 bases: TGTGCCAGCAGCCAAACCCAGTCTGCAACTAATGAAAAACTGTTTTTT.

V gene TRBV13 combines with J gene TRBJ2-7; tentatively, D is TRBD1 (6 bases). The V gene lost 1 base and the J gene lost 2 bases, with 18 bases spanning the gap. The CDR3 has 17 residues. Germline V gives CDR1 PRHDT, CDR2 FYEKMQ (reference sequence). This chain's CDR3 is CASSLEWATGGPYEQYF. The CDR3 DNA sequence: TGTGCCAGCAGCTTAGAATGGGCGACAGGAGGACCCTACGAGCAGTACTTC.

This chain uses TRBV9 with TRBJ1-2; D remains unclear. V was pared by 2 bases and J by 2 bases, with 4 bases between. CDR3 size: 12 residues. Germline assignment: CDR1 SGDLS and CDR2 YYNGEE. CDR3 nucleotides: TGTGCCAGCAGCGTGGAGAACTATGGCTACACCTTC. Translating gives CASSVENYGYTF.

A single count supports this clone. CDR3 coding DNA: TGTGCCAGCAGTTTATTACAGGGACGCCAAACCGAGCAGTACTTC. Translating it yields CASSLLQGRQTEQYF. V gene TRBV27 combines with J gene TRBJ2-7, with D possibly TRBD1 on 6 matching bases. V was shortened by 1 base and J by 6 bases, with 16 bases between the two germline ends. Germline loops: CDR1 MNHEY, CDR2 SMNVEV (reference sequence). This CDR3 has 15 residues.

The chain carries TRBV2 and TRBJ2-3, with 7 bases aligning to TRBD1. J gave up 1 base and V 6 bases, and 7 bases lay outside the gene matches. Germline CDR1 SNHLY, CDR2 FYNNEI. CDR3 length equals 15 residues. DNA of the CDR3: TGTGCCAGCAGCCTACAGGGGACAGGCACAGATACGCAGTATTTT. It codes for CASSLQGTGTDTQYF. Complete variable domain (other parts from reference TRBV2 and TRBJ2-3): EPEVTQTPSHQVTQMGQEVILRCVPISNHLYFYWYRQILGQKVEFLVSFYNNEISEKSEIFDDQFSVERPDGSNFTLKIRSTKLEDSAMYFCASSLQGTGTDTQYFGPGTRLTVL.

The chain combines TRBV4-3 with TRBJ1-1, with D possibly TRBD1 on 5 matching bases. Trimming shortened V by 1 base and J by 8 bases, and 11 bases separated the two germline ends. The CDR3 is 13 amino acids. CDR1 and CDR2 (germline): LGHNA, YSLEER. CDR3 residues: CASSQGQGFEAFF. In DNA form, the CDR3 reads TGCGCCAGCAGCCAAGGGCAGGGCTTCGAAGCTTTCTTT.

This CDR3 is CASSGVGQTSYGYTF. CDR3 DNA sequence: TGTGCCAGTAGTGGAGTGGGACAGACATCCTATGGCTACACCTTC. V is TRBV19 and J is TRBJ1-2, with 7 bases matching TRBD1. The J segment lost 4 bases and the V segment lost 5 bases, leaving 10 bases of the junction unmatched. The CDR3 runs 15 residues. Per the germline V gene, CDR1 is LNHDA and CDR2 is SQIVND (reference sequence).